These 20 T cell receptor beta chains share one sample of origin, sequenced in a study of tumor-infiltrating lymphocytes in primary liver carcinoma. The tissue used was unsorted bulk material of about 20-33 mg. RNA and DNA were co-extracted from it with the AllPrep DNA/RNA mini kit. cDNA specific to TCR beta was made from 500 ng of total RNA, with a constant-region primer employed for priming. Employing slightly modified ARM-PCR, three nested multiplex PCR rounds were run, and these gave rise to the TCR beta libraries. The opening two PCR rounds, around 9 cycles each, paired TRBV1-TRBV30 forward primers with a C-beta reverse primer. TCRdb independently ran MiXCR on the multiplex PCR reads; one entry per CDR3 protein. Counted here are roughly 50,000 distinct CDR3 sequences, over 65% occurring once; the ten biggest clones make up 25%. Sequenced sample: liver tumor tissue from sampling region 2. The subset: tumor region T2, inferior pole. The receptors originated from a man aged 35 to 55 with primary liver carcinoma and hepatitis B virus infection.

For this clonotype: It is likely a read error, because the conserved phenylalanine at the end of the CDR3 is missing. The V call is TRBV7-9, the J call TRBJ1-2; D is uncertain. This CDR3 is 14 amino acids long. V gave up 1 base and J gave up 2 bases, with 8 bases separating them. Per germline, CDR1 SEHNR and CDR2 FQNEAQ (reference sequence). CDR3 loop: CASSLETANYGYTI. CDR3 bases: TGTGCCAGCAGCTTAGAAACAGCCAACTATGGCTACACCATC.

On this clonotype itself: The conserved final phenylalanine or tryptophan is absent from the CDR3, which likely points to a read error. This chain uses TRBV6-5 with TRBJ2-2; D is ambiguous. The V end was cut by 2 bases, the J end by 4 bases, with 11 bases between. CDR1 MNHEY and CDR2 SVGAGI come from the germline V gene. This CDR3 spans 15 amino acids. The CDR3 here is CASSYAVCGTGELFL. For the CDR3, the DNA is TGTGCCAGCAGTTACGCAGTGTGCGGCACCGGGGAGCTGTTTCTT.

Remarks on this clonotype: Germline and junction disagree at one end, which may indicate a read error. The chain carries TRBV29-1 and TRBJ2-2; weak D call: TRBD2 (6 bases). The CDR3 totals 14 residues. CDR1 and CDR2 (germline): SQVTM, ANQGSEA. The CDR3 region is CSIEPAGNIGELFF. In DNA form, the CDR3 reads TGCAGCATTGAACCGGCGGGGAACATCGGGGAGCTGTTTTTT.

This clonotype was recorded a few times. A clone one base away is much larger, so this may be a read error. The J gene is TRBJ2-3, the V gene TRBV10-3, with TRBD2 matching 7 bases. The CDR3 runs 16 residues. Germline CDR1 reads ENHRY; CDR2 reads SYGVKD. For the CDR3, the DNA is TGTGCCATCAGCGAGTCCTTCGGACTAGTTACAGATACGCGGTATTTT. This encodes CAISESFGLVTDTRYF.

As to this clonotype: Mismatch with germline at one junction end may stem from a read error. V is TRBV29-1 and J is TRBJ1-2; perhaps TRBD1 as D (6 bases). Looked up from germline, CDR1 is SQVTM and CDR2 is ANQGSEA. The CDR3 length is 16 residues. CDR3 DNA: TGCAGCGTCGCAACCCTATCGGACGGGGGGCCGAATGGTTACACCTTC. Encoded protein: CSVATLSDGGPNGYTF. The full variable domain, with the rest looked up from reference TRBV29-1 and TRBJ1-2, is SAVISQKPSRDICQRGTSLTIQCQVDSQVTMMFWYRQQPGQSLTLIATANQGSEATYESGFVIDKFPISRPNLTFSTLTVSNMSPEDSSIYLCSVATLSDGGPNGYTFGSGTRLTVV.

In the case of this clonotype: Sequence at one end of the junction differs from germline and may be a read error. J is TRBJ2-1 and V is TRBV11-2; 12 nucleotides align to TRBD2. CDR1 SGHAT and CDR2 FQNNGV come from the germline V gene. The CDR3 has 18 residues. The CDR3 bases are TGTGCCAGTAGCTTTCTTCGACTAGCGGGAGAACCCTACAATGAGCAGTTATTC. It yields the protein CASSFLRLAGEPYNEQLF.

Concerning this clonotype itself: At one end the junction does not follow the germline gene, possibly because of a read error. This chain uses TRBV6-5 with TRBJ2-1, with TRBD2 matching 7 bases. Germline lookup yields CDR1 MNHEY and CDR2 SVGAGI. CDR3 size: 16 residues. The DNA of the CDR3 is TGTGCCAGCAATTATAGCGGCGGTCTAGCGGCATATGAGCAGTGTTTC. Translation: CASNYSGGLAAYEQCF.

V usage is TRBV19 and J usage is TRBJ1-1; D is ambiguous. Germline values: CDR1 LNHDA, CDR2 SQIVND (reference sequence). The CDR3 totals 12 residues. V lost 7 bases and J 0 bases, leaving 6 bases between the germline ends. The CDR3 DNA sequence: TGTGCCAGTAAACGGTTGAACACTGAAGCTTTCTTT. Protein: CASKRLNTEAFF. The full variable domain, rest sourced from reference TRBV19 and TRBJ1-1, is DGGITQSPKYLFRKEGQNVTLSCEQNLNHDAMYWYRQDPGQGLRLIYYSQIVNDFQKGDIAEGYSVSREKKESFPLTVTSAQKNPTAFYLCASKRLNTEAFFGQGTRLTVV.

As regards this clonotype: In this CDR3 the conserved last residue, phenylalanine or tryptophan, is missing, so a read error is likely. The DNA is omitted, as the CDR3 cannot be located on it reliably, and the CDR3 follows TCRdb's listing. The chain carries TRBV4-1 and TRBJ2-2. Germline assignment: CDR1 MGHRA and CDR2 YSYEKL. The CDR3 is 14 amino acids long, termini counted. CDR3 sequence reads: CASSQALNTRELSY.

Notes on this clonotype: Its ends do not fully match the called genes, so a read error is possible. The chain employs TRBV28 and TRBJ2-7; a possible D gene is TRBD1 (5 bases). Germline CDR1 reads MDHEN; CDR2 reads SYDVKM. The CDR3 is 18 amino acids. The CDR3 here is CASSLGPGSGLVAYEQYF. CDR3 DNA: TGTGCCAGTAGTTTGGGTCCAGGGTCAGGGCTAGTGGCCTACGAGCAGTACTTC.

As to this clonotype: A junction end diverges from the germline sequence, so it may reflect a read error. The V gene is TRBV10-3, the J gene TRBJ2-5; unclear D gene. CDR3 size: 14 residues. Germline V gene sequence: CDR1 ENHRY, CDR2 SYGVKD. CDR3 nucleotides: TGTGCCATCAGTGGGTCTAGGAACCATGAGACCCAGTACTTC. Amino acids: CAISGSRNHETQYF.

The J gene is TRBJ2-5, the V gene TRBV5-5; D may match TRBD1 or TRBD2 (5 bases each). Per germline, CDR1 SGHKS and CDR2 YYEKEE (reference sequence). V was clipped by 5 bases and J by 2 bases, with 16 bases between them. The CDR3 spans 15 residues. The CDR3 here is CASRGVGWEQETQYF. The DNA for the CDR3 is TGTGCCAGCAGGGGGGTGGGCTGGGAACAAGAGACCCAGTACTTC.

This clonotype was observed a single time. A much larger clonotype is one base distant, so this may be a read error. The V gene is TRBV28, the J gene TRBJ2-1; 10 bases agree with TRBD1. CDR1 MDHEN and CDR2 SYDVKM come from the germline V gene. Trimming removed 6 bases from V and 8 bases from J; junction bases left unmatched: 7. The length of the CDR3 is 14 residues. The CDR3 DNA reads as TGTGCCAGCAGGAGACAGGGGGCTTATGATGAGCAGTTCTTC. Translated, it gives CASRRQGAYDEQFF.

In regard to this clonotype: One junction end does not reproduce the germline sequence, and a read error may be involved. The V and J genes are TRBV10-2 and TRBJ2-5, with D possibly TRBD2 on 6 matching bases. The CDR3 sequence is 12 residues long. CDR1 WSHSY and CDR2 SAAADI come from the germline V gene. The CDR3 spells CTSFGGPRTQYF. As DNA, the CDR3 is TGCACCAGCTTCGGGGGACCCCGGACCCAGTACTTC.

Comments on this clonotype: Germline is not matched at one junction end, which may reflect a read error. The CDR3 DNA sequence: TGTGTCAGCAGCTTAGTGGGGGGGAACTTCTACAAGCAGTACTTC. It specifies CVSSLVGGNFYKQYF. The chain couples TRBV11-2 to TRBJ2-7; 7 nucleotides match TRBD2. The CDR3 contains 15 residues. CDR1 and CDR2 (germline): SGHAT, FQNNGV.

On this clonotype: Its ends do not fully match the called genes, so a read error is possible. The chain uses TRBV11-2 and TRBJ2-3, with D perhaps matching TRBD2 (5 bases). The CDR3 length is 16 residues. Germline values: CDR1 SGHAT, CDR2 FQNNGV. The CDR3 sequence is CASSPTTNGSTDTQYF. CDR3 nucleotide sequence: TGTGCCAGCAGCCCCACGACTAACGGCAGCACTGATACGCAGTATTTT.

As for this clonotype: The CDR3 does not end in the conserved phenylalanine or tryptophan, so this is likely a read error. V usage is TRBV13 and J usage is TRBJ2-3; D is uncertain. In germline, CDR1 is PRHDT, CDR2 FYEKMQ (reference sequence). The CDR3 is 13 amino acids. Trimming cost V 1 base and J 6 bases, with 8 bases left between them. The CDR3 bases are TGTGCCAGCAGCTTAGAGAGTGCGGATACGCAGTATTAT. Translating gives CASSLESADTQYY.

This clonotype has a count of ten or more. The CDR3 protein is CASNSAGESNEQFF. The CDR3 DNA reads as TGTGCCAGCAATTCAGCGGGAGAATCCAATGAGCAGTTCTTC. This rearrangement joins TRBV28 to TRBJ2-1, with 8 bases that match TRBD2. Germline V gives CDR1 MDHEN, CDR2 SYDVKM. This CDR3 comprises 14 residues. After removal of 7 bases from V and 6 bases from J, the junction contained 8 bases not matched to a gene.

As to this clonotype: An end of the junction does not agree with germline; a read error may underlie this. This sequence joins TRBV4-1 and TRBJ2-7, with TRBD2 identical over 13 bases. The CDR3 has 18 amino acids. Germline loops: CDR1 MGHRA, CDR2 YSYEKL. In DNA, the CDR3 is TGCACCAGCAGCCTGGGACTAGCGGGGCCGTCTTCTACCGACGAGCAGTATTTC. Its translation is CTSSLGLAGPSSTDEQYF.

As for this clonotype: The CDR3 end shows no conserved phenylalanine or tryptophan, and so a read error is likely. The CDR3 region is CASSETANYGYTI. In nucleotides, the CDR3 is TGCGCCAGTAGTGAGACAGCTAACTATGGCTACACCATC. The chain combines TRBV4-1 with TRBJ1-2; tentatively, D is TRBD1 (5 bases). The CDR3 has 13 amino acids. Germline-derived CDR1 and CDR2 are MGHRA and YSYEKL. V dropped 9 bases and J dropped 0 bases, with 11 bases sitting between them.